The 19 T cell receptor beta chains below come from one sample, sequenced in a study of post-analysis software for immune sequencing data. Study observations and caveats: The study found TRBV5-6, TRBV5-1 and TRBV20-1 among roughly 5 TRBV segments more frequent in patients than controls.

Antigen specificity for these receptors is unknown. Unique molecular identifiers tagged the TCR beta cDNA libraries. From the PCR reads, TCRdb called clonotypes with MiXCR, one entry per CDR3 protein. This table has 450,000 to 700,000 distinct CDR3 sequences, 44% appearing once. Sequenced sample: blood. The origin of the receptors is a girl aged 5 to 17 with multiple sclerosis.

The chain joins TRBV20-1 to TRBJ2-3; D is possibly TRBD2 (6 bases). Germline loops: CDR1 DFQATT, CDR2 SNEGSKA (reference sequence). The CDR3 has 13 amino acids. Trimming pared 3 bases from V and 5 bases from J, leaving 12 bases between. CDR3 in DNA: TGCAGTGCTAGTAGGGGCGGGGAAGATACGCAGTATTTT. Translation gives CSASRGGEDTQYF.

The DNA of the CDR3 is TGCAGCGCCCAGACAGGGGGCTATGGAAACACCATATATTTT. As protein: CSAQTGGYGNTIYF. This rearrangement joins TRBV29-1 to TRBJ1-3, with 10 bases lining up with TRBD1. The CDR3 spans 14 residues. The junction had 6 bases not matched to a gene; V was cut back by 7 bases and J by 3 bases. Germline loops: CDR1 SQVTM, CDR2 ANQGSEA.

This clonotype was recorded a few times. The J gene is TRBJ1-2, the V gene TRBV10-3, with 7 bases matching TRBD1. The ends lost 6 bases at V and 2 bases at J; junction bases unmatched: 6. The germline V gene encodes CDR1 ENHRY and CDR2 SYGVKD. This CDR3 has 14 amino acids. The CDR3 loop reads CAISGGGLNYGYTF. In DNA, the CDR3 is TGTGCCATCAGCGGAGGGGGCTTGAACTATGGCTACACCTTC.

The chain combines TRBV12-3 or TRBV12-4 with TRBJ1-1; D ambiguous. V dropped 7 bases and J dropped 6 bases, with 9 bases sitting between them. The CDR3 length is 11 residues. CDR3 loop: CASKKAAEAFF. CDR3 DNA sequence: TGTGCCAGCAAAAAGGCCGCTGAAGCTTTCTTT.

The chain combines TRBV3-1 with TRBJ2-1; 10 nucleotides align to TRBD1. The end of the DNA aligns better with TRBJ2-7, so the J call may be wrong. The V gene's germline CDR1 is LGHDT and CDR2 YNNKEL (reference sequence). This CDR3 has 15 amino acids. The CDR3 sequence is CASSEGQGNYNEQYF. CDR3 in DNA: TGTGCCAGCAGCGAGGGACAGGGGAACTACAATGAGCAGTACTTC.

In DNA form, the CDR3 reads TGTGCCAGCAGCTTAGAACACCCCTACGAGCAGTACTTC. It specifies CASSLEHPYEQYF. The chain carries TRBV7-4 and TRBJ2-7, with D unresolved. CDR3 length equals 13 residues. The germline CDR1 and CDR2 sequences are SGHVT and SQSDAQ. Trimming took off 1 base at V and 2 bases at J, with 6 bases between the two ends.

This chain joins TRBV12-3 or TRBV12-4 and TRBJ2-2, with 8 bases identical to TRBD2. This CDR3 is 13 amino acids long. J gave up 7 bases and V 6 bases, and 4 bases lay outside the gene matches. The chain's CDR3 is CASRLAGGGELFF. The DNA for the CDR3 is TGTGCCAGCAGGCTAGCGGGCGGCGGGGAGCTGTTTTTT.

The V gene is TRBV7-2, the J gene TRBJ2-3; the D gene is possibly TRBD2 (6 bases). Germline CDR1 and CDR2: SGHTA and FQGNSA. The CDR3 length is 11 residues. Between the trimmed V and J ends, which lost 2 bases and 11 bases, there was a span of 8 bases. The CDR3 nucleotides read TGTGCCAGCAGCTTAAACGGGGGGCAGTATTTT. It encodes CASSLNGGQYF. Full variable domain (missing parts from reference TRBV7-2 and TRBJ2-3): GAGVSQSPSNKVTEKGKDVELRCDPISGHTALYWYRQSLGQGLEFLIYFQGNSAPDKSGLPSDRFSAERTGGSVSTLTIQRTQQEDSAVYLCASSLNGGQYFGPGTRLTVL.

The chain employs TRBV20-1 and TRBJ2-5; the match to TRBD2 covers 11 bases. Germline V gene data show CDR1 as DFQATT and CDR2 as SNEGSKA (reference sequence). The CDR3 spans 16 residues. Germline trimming cut 2 bases from V and 0 bases from J; bases unmatched to any gene: 5. The CDR3 is CSARLAGGWYQETQYF. CDR3 bases: TGCAGTGCTAGACTAGCGGGGGGTTGGTACCAAGAGACCCAGTACTTC.

This chain joins TRBV5-1 and TRBJ1-4, with D unresolved. The CDR3 covers 14 residues. Germline-derived CDR1 and CDR2 are SGHRS and YFSETQ. Between the trimmed V and J ends, which lost 0 bases and 4 bases, there was a span of 7 bases. For the CDR3, the DNA is TGCGCCAGCAGCTTGGGGCTGAATAATGAAAAACTGTTTTTT. Translating gives CASSLGLNNEKLFF.

This clonotype was detected a few times. The gene calls are TRBV12-3 or TRBV12-4 and TRBJ2-7, with 7 bases that match TRBD2. The CDR3 covers 16 residues. The V segment lost 5 bases and the J segment 3 bases; nucleotides outside the gene matches: 13. The CDR3 loop is CASSPGLVSVGYEQYF. In DNA form, the CDR3 reads TGTGCCAGCAGTCCAGGACTAGTAAGCGTCGGCTACGAGCAGTACTTC.

The chain recombines TRBV27 with TRBJ2-7; TRBD2 matches at 7 bases. This CDR3 region has 14 residues. V shed 8 bases and J 0 bases; nucleotides not matched to a gene: 7. Germline V gene sequence: CDR1 MNHEY, CDR2 SMNVEV (reference sequence). CDR3 sequence (DNA): TGTGCCAGCCGACCGGGACTAAGCTCCTACGAGCAGTACTTC. It specifies CASRPGLSSYEQYF.

The V gene is TRBV2, the J gene TRBJ1-5; 7 bases are a match to TRBD1. The J segment lost 4 bases and the V segment lost 6 bases, leaving 12 bases of the junction unmatched. Germline V gives CDR1 SNHLY, CDR2 FYNNEI. There are 16 residues in the CDR3. CDR3 sequence: CASRGTGTDRNQPQHF. CDR3 DNA sequence: TGTGCCAGCAGAGGAACCGGGACAGATAGAAATCAGCCCCAGCATTTT.

This sequence joins TRBV12-3 or TRBV12-4 and TRBJ1-6, with TRBD1 as a possible D gene (5 bases). The length of the CDR3 is 14 residues. Between the trimmed V and J ends, which lost 5 bases and 6 bases, there was a span of 11 bases. The CDR3 region is CASSTWDGNSPLHF. The DNA for the CDR3 is TGTGCCAGCAGTACCTGGGACGGTAATTCACCCCTCCACTTT.

J is TRBJ1-2 and V is TRBV6-7; no clear D gene. TRBV6-7 falls under the ORF class, with uncertain function. V shed 2 bases and J shed 6 bases, with 10 bases lying between them. The CDR3 covers 13 residues. CDR3 amino acids: CASSYPGYDGYTF. CDR3 bases: TGTGCCAGCAGTTACCCGGGCTACGATGGCTACACCTTC.

This clonotype was seen only a few times. The rearrangement links TRBV20-1 to TRBJ1-2; D possibly corresponds to TRBD1 (6 bases). Per the germline V gene, CDR1 is DFQATT and CDR2 is SNEGSKA (reference sequence). Trimming pared 3 bases from V and 7 bases from J, leaving 18 bases between. The CDR3 covers 14 residues. Here the CDR3 DNA reads TGCAGTGCTAGTCCGACAGGACGCTCGGGTGGCTACACCTTC. As protein: CSASPTGRSGGYTF.

CDR3 DNA: TGTGCCAGCAGTTTGCGACTAGTCTGGGGCGAGCAGTACTTC. It is translated as CASSLRLVWGEQYF. The chain is built from TRBV12-3 or TRBV12-4 and TRBJ2-5, with D possibly being TRBD2 (6 bases). The assigned J gene may be wrong: the sequence end matches TRBJ2-7 better. The CDR3 is made up of 14 amino acids.

This clonotype was picked up a small number of times. The rearrangement uses TRBV29-1 and TRBJ1-2; D is undetermined. Germline V CDR1 and CDR2: SQVTM, ANQGSEA. The V gene lost 5 bases and the J gene lost 0 bases, with 13 bases spanning the gap. The CDR3 length is 14 residues. Here the CDR3 reads CSVLDGSANYGYTF. The CDR3 nucleotides are TGCAGCGTTCTTGACGGTAGCGCTAACTATGGCTACACCTTC.

This chain links TRBV6-1 with TRBJ1-1; D is unresolved. The CDR3 is 14 residues long. CDR1 and CDR2 from the germline V gene are MNHNS and SASEGT. V shed 3 bases and J shed 0 bases, with 8 bases lying between them. CDR3 nucleotide sequence: TGTGCCAGCAGTGACGGGGAGATGAACACTGAAGCTTTCTTT. This translates into CASSDGEMNTEAFF.